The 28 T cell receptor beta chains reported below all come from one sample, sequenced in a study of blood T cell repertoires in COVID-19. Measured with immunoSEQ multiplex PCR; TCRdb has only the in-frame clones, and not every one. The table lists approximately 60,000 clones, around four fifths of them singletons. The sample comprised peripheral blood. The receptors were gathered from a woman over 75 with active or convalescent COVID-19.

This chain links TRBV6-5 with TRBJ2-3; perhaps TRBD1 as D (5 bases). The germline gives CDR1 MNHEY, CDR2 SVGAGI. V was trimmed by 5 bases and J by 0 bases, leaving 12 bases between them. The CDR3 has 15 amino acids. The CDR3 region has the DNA TGTGCCAGCAGTCCTTTGACAGTTAGCACAGATACGCAGTATTTT. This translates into CASSPLTVSTDTQYF.

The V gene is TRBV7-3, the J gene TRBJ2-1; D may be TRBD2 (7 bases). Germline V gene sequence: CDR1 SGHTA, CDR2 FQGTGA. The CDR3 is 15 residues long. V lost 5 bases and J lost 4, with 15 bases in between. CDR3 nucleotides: TGTGCCAGCAGCGCCCTAGGGGGGGATTACAATGAGCAGTTCTTC. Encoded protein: CASSALGGDYNEQFF.

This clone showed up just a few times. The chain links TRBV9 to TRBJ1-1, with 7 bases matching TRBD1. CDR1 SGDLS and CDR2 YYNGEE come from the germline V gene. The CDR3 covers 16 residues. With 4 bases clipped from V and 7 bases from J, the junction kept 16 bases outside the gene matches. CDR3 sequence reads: CASSSRGQFSGGEAFF. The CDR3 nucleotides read TGTGCCAGCAGCTCCAGGGGACAGTTCAGTGGTGGTGAAGCTTTCTTT.

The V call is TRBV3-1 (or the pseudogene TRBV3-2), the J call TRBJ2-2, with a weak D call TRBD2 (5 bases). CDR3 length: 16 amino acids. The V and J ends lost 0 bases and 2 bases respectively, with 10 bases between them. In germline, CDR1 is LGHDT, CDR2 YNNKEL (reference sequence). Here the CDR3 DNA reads TGTGCCAGCAGCCAAGATATCGAGGGAAACACCGGGGAGCTGTTTTTT. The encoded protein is CASSQDIEGNTGELFF.

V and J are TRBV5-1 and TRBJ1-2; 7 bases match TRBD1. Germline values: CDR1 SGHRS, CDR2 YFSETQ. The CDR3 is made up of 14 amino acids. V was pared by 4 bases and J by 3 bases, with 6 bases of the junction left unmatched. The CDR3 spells CASSGTGDHYGYTF. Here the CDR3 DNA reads TGCGCCAGCAGCGGTACAGGGGATCACTATGGCTACACCTTC.

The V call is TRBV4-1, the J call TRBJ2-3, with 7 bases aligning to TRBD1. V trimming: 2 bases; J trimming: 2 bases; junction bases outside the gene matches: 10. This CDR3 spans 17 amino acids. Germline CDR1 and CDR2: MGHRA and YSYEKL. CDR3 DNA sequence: TGCGCCAGCAGCCAAAAGAAGGGGGCAATTCCCACAGATACGCAGTATTTT. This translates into CASSQKKGAIPTDTQYF.

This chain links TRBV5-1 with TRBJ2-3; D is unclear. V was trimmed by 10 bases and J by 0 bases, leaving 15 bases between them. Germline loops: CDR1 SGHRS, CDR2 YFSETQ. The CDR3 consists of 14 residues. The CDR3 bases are TGCGCCGGCCGCCCCTCATCTAGCACAGATACGCAGTATTTT. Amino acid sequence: CAGRPSSSTDTQYF.

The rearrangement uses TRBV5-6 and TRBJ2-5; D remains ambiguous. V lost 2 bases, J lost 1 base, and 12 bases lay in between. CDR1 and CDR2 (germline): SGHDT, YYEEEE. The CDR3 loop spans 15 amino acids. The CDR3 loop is CASSFMRSFQETQYF. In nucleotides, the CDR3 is TGTGCCAGCAGCTTTATGAGGTCTTTCCAAGAGACCCAGTACTTC.

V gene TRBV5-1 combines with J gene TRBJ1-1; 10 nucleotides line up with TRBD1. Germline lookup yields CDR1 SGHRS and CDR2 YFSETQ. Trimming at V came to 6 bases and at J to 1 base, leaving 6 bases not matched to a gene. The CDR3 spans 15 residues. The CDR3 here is CASTRDRGGNTEAFF. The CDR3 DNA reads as TGCGCCAGCACCCGGGACAGGGGAGGGAACACTGAAGCTTTCTTT.

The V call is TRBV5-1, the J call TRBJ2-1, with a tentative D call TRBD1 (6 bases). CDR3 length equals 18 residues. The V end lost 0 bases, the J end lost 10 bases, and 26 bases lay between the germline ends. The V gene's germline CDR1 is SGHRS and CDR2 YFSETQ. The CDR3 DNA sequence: TGCGCCAGCAGCTTGGACCCATTGGGGGCGACCACCCCCGCGGAGCAGTTCTTC. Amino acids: CASSLDPLGATTPAEQFF.

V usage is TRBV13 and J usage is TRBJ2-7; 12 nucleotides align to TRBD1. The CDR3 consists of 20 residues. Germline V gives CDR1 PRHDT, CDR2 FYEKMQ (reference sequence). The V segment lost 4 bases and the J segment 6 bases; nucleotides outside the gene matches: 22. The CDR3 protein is CASSWITGTGGAFGLFEQYF. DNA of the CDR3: TGTGCCAGCAGCTGGATCACCGGGACAGGGGGCGCTTTTGGCCTCTTCGAGCAGTACTTC.

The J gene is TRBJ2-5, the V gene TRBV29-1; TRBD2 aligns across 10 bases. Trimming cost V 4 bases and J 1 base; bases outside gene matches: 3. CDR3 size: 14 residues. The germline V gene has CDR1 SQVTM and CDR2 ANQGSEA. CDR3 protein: CSVGTSGAQETQYF. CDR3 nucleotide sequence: TGCAGCGTTGGGACTAGCGGCGCCCAAGAGACCCAGTACTTC.

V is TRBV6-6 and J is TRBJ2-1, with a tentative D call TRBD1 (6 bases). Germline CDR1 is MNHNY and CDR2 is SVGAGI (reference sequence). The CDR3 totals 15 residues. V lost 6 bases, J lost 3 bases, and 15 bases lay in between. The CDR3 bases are TGTGCCAGCAGCTCAGTCCAGGGGAACTACAATGAGCAGTTCTTC. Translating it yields CASSSVQGNYNEQFF.

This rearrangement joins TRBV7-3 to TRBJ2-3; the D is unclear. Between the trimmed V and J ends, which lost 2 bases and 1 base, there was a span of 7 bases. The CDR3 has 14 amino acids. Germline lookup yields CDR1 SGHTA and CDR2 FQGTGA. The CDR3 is CASSLFPGTDTQYF. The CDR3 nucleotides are TGTGCCAGCAGCTTATTCCCTGGCACAGATACGCAGTATTTT.

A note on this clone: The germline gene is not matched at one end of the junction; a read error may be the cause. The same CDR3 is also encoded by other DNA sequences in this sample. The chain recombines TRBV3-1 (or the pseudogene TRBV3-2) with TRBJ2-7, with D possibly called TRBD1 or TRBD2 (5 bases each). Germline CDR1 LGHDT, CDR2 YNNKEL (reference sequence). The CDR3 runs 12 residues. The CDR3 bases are TGTGCTAGCAGCCAAGGGGAGCTGGAGCAGTACTTC. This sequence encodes CASSQGELEQYF.

For the CDR3, the DNA is TGTGCCAGCAGCCAAGGCTCTCCGGGACTGTATGGCTACACCTTC. Protein: CASSQGSPGLYGYTF. The chain combines TRBV3-1 (or the pseudogene TRBV3-2) with TRBJ1-2, with D maybe TRBD1 (5 bases). Germline-derived CDR1 and CDR2 are LGHDT and YNNKEL (reference sequence). The CDR3 contains 15 residues. Trimming took off 1 base at V and 5 bases at J, with 14 bases between the two ends.

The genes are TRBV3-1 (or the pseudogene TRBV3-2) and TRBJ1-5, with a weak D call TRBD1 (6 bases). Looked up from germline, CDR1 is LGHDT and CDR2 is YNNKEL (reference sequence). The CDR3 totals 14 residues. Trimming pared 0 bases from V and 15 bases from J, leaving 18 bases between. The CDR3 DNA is TGTGCCAGCAGCCAAGATCTCGGGGGGGCCTCTCCGCATTTT. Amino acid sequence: CASSQDLGGASPHF.

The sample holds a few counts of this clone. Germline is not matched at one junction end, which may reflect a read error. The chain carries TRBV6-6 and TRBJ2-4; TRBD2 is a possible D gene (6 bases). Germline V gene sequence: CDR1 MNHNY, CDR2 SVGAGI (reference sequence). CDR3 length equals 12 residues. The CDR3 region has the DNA TGTGCCAGCAGTTACTCGGGCTGGGGGGAAGACTTC. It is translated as CASSYSGWGEDF.

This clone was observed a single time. The CDR3 DNA is TGCGCCAGCAGCCAGGGACAGTTCTCCTACGAGCAGTACTTC. It encodes CASSQGQFSYEQYF. V gene TRBV4-1 combines with J gene TRBJ2-7, with TRBD1 identical over 7 bases. After removal of 3 bases from V and 0 bases from J, the junction contained 2 bases not matched to a gene. CDR1 is MGHRA, CDR2 YSYEKL, per germline. The CDR3 sequence is 14 residues long.

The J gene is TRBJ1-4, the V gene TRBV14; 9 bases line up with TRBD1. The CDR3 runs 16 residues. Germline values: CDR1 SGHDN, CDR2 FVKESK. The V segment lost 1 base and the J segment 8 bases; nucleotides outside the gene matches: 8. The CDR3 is CASSQVHRGLGEKLFF. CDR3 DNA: TGTGCCAGCAGCCAAGTCCACAGGGGGCTAGGCGAAAAACTGTTTTTT.

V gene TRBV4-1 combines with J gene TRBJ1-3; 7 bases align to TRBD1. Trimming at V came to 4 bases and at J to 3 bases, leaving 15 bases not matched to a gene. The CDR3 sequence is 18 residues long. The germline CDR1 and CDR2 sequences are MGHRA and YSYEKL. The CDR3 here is CASSPQGQGGVGGNTIYF. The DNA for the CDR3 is TGCGCCAGCAGCCCCCAAGGTCAAGGGGGCGTTGGTGGAAACACCATATATTTT.

CDR3 in amino acids: CATSRDGGESDTQYF. The DNA of the CDR3 is TGTGCCACCAGCAGAGATGGCGGGGAGTCAGATACGCAGTATTTT. The chain joins TRBV15 to TRBJ2-3, with D possibly being TRBD2 (6 bases). The V end was cut by 0 bases, the J end by 4 bases, with 11 bases between. Germline lookup yields CDR1 LNHNV and CDR2 YYDKDF (reference sequence). This CDR3 has 15 residues.

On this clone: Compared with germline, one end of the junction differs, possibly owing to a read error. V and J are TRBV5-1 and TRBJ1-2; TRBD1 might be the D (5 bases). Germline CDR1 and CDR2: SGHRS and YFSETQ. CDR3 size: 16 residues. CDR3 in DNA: TGCGCCAGCAGCCCGGGGGACGATCGGAAAACGGTTTCGGGAGCCTTC. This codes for CASSPGDDRKTVSGAF.

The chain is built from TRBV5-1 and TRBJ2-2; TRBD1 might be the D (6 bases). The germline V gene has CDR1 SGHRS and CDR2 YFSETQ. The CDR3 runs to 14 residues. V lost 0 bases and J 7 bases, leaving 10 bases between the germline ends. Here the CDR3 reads CASSLAGAGGELFF. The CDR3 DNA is TGCGCCAGCAGCTTGGCAGGGGCTGGCGGGGAGCTGTTTTTT.

The CDR3 loop reads CASSSGTGFESPLHF. Here the CDR3 DNA reads TGTGCCAGCAGCTCCGGGACAGGGTTTGAGTCACCCCTCCACTTT. The V gene is TRBV11-2, the J gene TRBJ1-6; 9 nucleotides match TRBD1. This CDR3 is built from 15 residues. Trimming cost V 4 bases and J 10 bases; bases outside gene matches: 8. The germline V gene encodes CDR1 SGHAT and CDR2 FQNNGV.

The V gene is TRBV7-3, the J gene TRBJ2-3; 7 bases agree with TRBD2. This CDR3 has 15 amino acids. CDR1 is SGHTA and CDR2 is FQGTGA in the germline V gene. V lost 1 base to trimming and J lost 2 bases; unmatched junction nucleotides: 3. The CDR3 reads CASSLIGGNTDTQYF. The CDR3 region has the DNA TGTGCCAGCAGCTTAATCGGGGGGAACACAGATACGCAGTATTTT.

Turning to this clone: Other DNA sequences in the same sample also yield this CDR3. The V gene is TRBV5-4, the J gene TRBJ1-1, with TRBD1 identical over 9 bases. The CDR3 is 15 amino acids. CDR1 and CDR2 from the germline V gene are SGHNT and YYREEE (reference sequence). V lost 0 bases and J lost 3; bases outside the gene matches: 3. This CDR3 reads CASSLATGGYTEAFF. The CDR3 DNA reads TGTGCCAGCAGCTTGGCGACAGGGGGTTACACTGAAGCTTTCTTT.

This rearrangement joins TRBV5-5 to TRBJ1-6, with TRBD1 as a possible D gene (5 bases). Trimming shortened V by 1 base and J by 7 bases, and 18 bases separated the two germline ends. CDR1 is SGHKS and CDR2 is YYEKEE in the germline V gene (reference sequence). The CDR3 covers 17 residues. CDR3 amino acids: CASSLPAGSGLNSPLHF. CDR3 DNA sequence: TGTGCCAGCAGCTTGCCCGCAGGGTCAGGTTTAAATTCACCCCTCCACTTT.